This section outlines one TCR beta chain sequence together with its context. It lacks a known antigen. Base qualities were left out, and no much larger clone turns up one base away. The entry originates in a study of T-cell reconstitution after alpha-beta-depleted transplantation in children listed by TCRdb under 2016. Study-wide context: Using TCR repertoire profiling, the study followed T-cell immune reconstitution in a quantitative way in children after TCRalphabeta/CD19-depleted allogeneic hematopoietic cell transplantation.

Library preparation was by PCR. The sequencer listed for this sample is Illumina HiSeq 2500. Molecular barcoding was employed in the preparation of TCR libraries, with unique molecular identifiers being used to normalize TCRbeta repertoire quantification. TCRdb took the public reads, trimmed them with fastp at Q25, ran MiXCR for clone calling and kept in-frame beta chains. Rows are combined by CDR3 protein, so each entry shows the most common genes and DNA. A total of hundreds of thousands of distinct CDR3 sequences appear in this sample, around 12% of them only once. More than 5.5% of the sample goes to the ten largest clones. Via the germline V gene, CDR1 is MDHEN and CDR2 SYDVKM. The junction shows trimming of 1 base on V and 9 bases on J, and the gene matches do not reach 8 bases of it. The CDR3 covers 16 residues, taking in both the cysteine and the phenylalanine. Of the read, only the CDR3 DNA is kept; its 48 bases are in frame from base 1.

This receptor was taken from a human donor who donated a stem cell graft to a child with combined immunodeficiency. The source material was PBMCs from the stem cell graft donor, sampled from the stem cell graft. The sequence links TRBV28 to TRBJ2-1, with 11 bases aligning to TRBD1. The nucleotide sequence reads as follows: TGTGCCAGCAGTTTATTAGGGACAGGGGGTGCGGGTGAGCAGTTCTTC. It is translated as CASSLLGTGGAGEQFF.